This TCR beta chain was documented in a study of cytomegalovirus exposure and HLA in healthy donors. Study in general: Findings of an earlier analysis included roughly 110 million unique TCR beta sequences from 190 million or so T cells.

As for this clone: Its antigen is not known.

Researchers ran the PCR with 60 Vbeta and 13 Jbeta primers. TCRdb's copy holds only in-frame clones and misses some; the assay was immunoSEQ multiplex PCR. The table gives about 160,000 clones; the top ten clones make up under 2.5% of it. Study conclusions and caveats: In a later analysis, productive TCRs from donors in an Asian-associated ancestry cluster reportedly carried fewer N-insertions than the cohort mean.

Regarding donors, all were healthy bone marrow donors. J lost 4 bases, V lost 4 bases, and 14 bases had no gene match. This CDR3 contains 17 residues. Germline loops: CDR1 MDHEN, CDR2 SYDVKM. This chain connects TRBV28 to TRBJ2-7, with 9 bases fitting TRBD1. The sequence derives from a man aged 25 to 45 in good health and CMV-seronegative. Source material: PBMCs. In DNA form, the CDR3 reads TGTGCCAGCAGTTCGCCCGGGACAGGGTTCCAACATTACGAGCAGTACTTC. The encoded protein is CASSSPGTGFQHYEQYF.